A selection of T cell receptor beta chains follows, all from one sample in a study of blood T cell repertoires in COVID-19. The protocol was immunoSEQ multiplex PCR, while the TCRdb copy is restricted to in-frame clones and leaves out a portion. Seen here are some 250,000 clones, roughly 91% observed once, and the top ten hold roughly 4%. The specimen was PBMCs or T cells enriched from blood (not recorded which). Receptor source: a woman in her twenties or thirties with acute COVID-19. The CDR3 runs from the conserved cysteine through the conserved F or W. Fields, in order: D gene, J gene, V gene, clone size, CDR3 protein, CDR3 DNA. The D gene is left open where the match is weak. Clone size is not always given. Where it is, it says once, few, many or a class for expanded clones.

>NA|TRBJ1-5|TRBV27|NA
CASSGTSGRGNQPQHF
TGTGCCAGCAGCGGCACCTCAGGGAGGGGCAATCAGCCCCAGCATTTT
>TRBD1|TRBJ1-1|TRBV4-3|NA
CASSQGTGEAFF
TGCGCCAGCAGCCAAGGGACAGGGGAAGCTTTCTTT
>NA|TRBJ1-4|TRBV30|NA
CAWSSGVIATNEKLFF
TGTGCCTGGAGTTCGGGGGTTATTGCAACTAATGAAAAACTGTTTTTT
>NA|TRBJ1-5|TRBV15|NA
CATSRSGPHQPQHF
TGTGCCACCAGCAGAAGTGGGCCTCATCAGCCCCAGCATTTT
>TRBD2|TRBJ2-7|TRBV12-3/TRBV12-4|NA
CASTGLGYEQYF
TGTGCCTCCACGGGACTAGGTTACGAGCAGTACTTC
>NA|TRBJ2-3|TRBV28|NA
CASSSKGITDTQYF
TGTGCCAGCAGTTCTAAGGGGATCACAGATACGCAGTATTTT
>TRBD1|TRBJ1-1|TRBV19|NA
CASGQGRIAEAFF
TGTGCCAGCGGACAGGGTAGAATCGCTGAAGCTTTCTTT
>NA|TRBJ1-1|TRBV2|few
CASQGNTEAFF
TGTGCCAGCCAGGGGAACACTGAAGCTTTCTTT
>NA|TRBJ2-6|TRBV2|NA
CASMNWGGGANVLTF
TGTGCCAGCATGAATTGGGGAGGTGGGGCCAACGTCCTGACTTTC
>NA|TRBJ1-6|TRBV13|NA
CASSLDTSSYNSPLHF
TGTGCCAGCAGCCTGGACACAAGCTCCTATAATTCACCCCTCCACTTT
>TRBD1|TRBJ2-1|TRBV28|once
CASSPQTGGLNNEQFF
TGTGCCAGCAGTCCGCAGACAGGGGGCCTGAACAATGAGCAGTTCTTC
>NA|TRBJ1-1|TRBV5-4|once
CASSLAWRGTEAFF
TGTGCCAGCAGCTTGGCCTGGAGGGGAACTGAAGCTTTCTTT
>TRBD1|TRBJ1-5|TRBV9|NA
CASSVLSDRYINQPQHF
TGTGCCAGCAGCGTACTCTCGGACAGGTATATTAATCAGCCCCAGCATTTT
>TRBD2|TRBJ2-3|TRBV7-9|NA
CASSSPGLAGRAQITQYF
TGTGCCAGCAGCTCACCGGGACTAGCGGGGCGAGCACAGATTACGCAGTATTTT
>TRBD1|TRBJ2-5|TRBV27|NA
CASSEWTGGETQYF
TGTGCCAGCAGTGAGTGGACAGGGGGTGAGACCCAGTACTTC
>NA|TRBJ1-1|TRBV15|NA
CATSGLVSRGTEAFF
TGTGCCACCAGCGGCTTGGTTTCTCGAGGGACTGAAGCTTTCTTT